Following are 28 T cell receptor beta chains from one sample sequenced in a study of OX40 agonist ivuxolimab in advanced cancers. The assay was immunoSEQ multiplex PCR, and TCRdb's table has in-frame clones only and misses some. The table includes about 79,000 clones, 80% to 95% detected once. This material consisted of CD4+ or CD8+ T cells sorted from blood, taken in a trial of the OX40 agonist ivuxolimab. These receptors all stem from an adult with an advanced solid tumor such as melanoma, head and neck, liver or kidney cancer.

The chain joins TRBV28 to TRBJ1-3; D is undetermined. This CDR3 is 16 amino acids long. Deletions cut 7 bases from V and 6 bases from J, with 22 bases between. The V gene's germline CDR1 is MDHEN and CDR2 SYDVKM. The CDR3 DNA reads TGTGCCAGCACCCCCCCCCTGACGACATTCCCAAACACCATATATTTT. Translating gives CASTPPLTTFPNTIYF.

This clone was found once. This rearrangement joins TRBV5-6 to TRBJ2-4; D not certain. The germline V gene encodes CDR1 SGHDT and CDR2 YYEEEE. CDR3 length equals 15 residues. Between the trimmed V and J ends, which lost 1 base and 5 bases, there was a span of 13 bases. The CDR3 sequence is CASSLSNSGQNIQYF. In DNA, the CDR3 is TGTGCCAGCAGCTTGAGCAATTCGGGCCAAAACATTCAGTACTTC.

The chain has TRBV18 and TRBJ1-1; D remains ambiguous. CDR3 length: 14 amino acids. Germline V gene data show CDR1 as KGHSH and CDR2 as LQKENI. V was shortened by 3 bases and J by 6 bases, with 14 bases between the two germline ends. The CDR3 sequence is CASSPHREGSEAFF. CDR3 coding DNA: TGTGCCAGCTCACCCCACCGCGAGGGCTCTGAAGCTTTCTTT. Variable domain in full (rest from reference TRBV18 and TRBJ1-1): NAGVMQNPRHLVRRRGQEARLRCSPMKGHSHVYWYRQLPEEGLKFMVYLQKENIIDESGMPKERFSAEFPKEGPSILRIQQVVRGDSAAYFCASSPHREGSEAFFGQGTRLTVV.

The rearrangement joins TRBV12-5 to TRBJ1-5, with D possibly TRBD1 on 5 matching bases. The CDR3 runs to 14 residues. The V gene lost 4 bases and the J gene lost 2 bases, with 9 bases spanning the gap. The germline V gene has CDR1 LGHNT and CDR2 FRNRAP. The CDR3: CASGSGGRNQPQHF. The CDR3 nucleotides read TGTGCTAGTGGTTCCGGGGGACGCAATCAGCCCCAGCATTTT. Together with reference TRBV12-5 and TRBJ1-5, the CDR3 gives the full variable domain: DARVTQTPRHKVTEMGQEVTMRCQPILGHNTVFWYRQTMMQGLELLAYFRNRAPLDDSGMPKDRFSAEMPDATLATLKIQPSEPRDSAVYFCASGSGGRNQPQHFGDGTRLSIL.

CDR3: CASSQEAGPISYEQYF. The CDR3 DNA reads as TGCGCCAGCAGCCAAGAGGCGGGACCGATAAGCTACGAGCAGTACTTC. The genes are TRBV4-1 and TRBJ2-7; D is possibly TRBD2 (6 bases). The CDR3 loop spans 16 amino acids. CDR1 is MGHRA, CDR2 YSYEKL, per germline. Trimming took 0 bases from V and 3 from J, leaving 15 bases between them.

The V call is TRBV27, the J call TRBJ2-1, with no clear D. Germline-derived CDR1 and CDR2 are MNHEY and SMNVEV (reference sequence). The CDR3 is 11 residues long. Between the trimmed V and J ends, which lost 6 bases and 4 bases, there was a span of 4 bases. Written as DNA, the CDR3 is TGTGCCAGCAGCCGATACAATGAGCAGTTCTTC. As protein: CASSRYNEQFF.

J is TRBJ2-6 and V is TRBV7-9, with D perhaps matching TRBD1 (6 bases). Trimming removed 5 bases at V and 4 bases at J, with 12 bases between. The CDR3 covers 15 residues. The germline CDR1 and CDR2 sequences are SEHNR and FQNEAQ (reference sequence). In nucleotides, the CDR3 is TGTGCCAGCAGCCGCAGGGGATCCGGGGCCAACGTCCTGACTTTC. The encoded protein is CASSRRGSGANVLTF.

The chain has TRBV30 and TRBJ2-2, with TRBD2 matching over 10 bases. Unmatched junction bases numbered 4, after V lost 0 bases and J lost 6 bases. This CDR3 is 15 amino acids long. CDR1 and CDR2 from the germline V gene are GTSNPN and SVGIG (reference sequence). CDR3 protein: CAWSVGLAGAGELFF. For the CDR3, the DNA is TGTGCCTGGAGTGTAGGGCTAGCGGGGGCCGGGGAGCTGTTTTTT.

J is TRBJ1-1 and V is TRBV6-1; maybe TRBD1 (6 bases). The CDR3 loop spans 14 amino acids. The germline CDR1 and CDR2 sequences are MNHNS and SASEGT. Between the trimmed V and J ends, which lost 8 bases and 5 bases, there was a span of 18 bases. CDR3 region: CASEAQGGGTEAFF. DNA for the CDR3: TGTGCCAGCGAGGCACAGGGAGGGGGTACTGAAGCTTTCTTT.

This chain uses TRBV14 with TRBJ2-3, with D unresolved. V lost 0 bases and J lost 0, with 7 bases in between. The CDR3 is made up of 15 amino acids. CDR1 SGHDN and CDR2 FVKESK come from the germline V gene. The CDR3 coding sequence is TGTGCCAGCAGCCAAGAAGCAGGAAGCACAGATACGCAGTATTTT. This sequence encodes CASSQEAGSTDTQYF.

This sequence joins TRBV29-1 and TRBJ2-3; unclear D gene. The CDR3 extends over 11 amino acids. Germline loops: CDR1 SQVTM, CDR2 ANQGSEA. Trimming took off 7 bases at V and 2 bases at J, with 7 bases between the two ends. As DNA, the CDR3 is TGCAGCGCCAAGAACACAGATACGCAGTATTTT. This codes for CSAKNTDTQYF.

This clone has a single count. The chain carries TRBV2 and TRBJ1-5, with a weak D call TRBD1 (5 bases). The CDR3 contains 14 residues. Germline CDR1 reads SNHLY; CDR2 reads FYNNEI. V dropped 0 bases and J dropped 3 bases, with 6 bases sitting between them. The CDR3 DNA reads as TGTGCCAGCAGTGAAGCGACAGACAATCAGCCCCAGCATTTT. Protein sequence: CASSEATDNQPQHF.

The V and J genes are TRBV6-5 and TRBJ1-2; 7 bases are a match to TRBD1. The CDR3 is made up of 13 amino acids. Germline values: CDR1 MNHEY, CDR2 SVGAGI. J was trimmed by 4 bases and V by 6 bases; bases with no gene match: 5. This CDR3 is CASRMDRRYGYTF. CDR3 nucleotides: TGTGCCAGCAGAATGGACAGGCGCTATGGCTACACCTTC.

CDR3 sequence: CASSYGAPGGGYTF. The CDR3 nucleotides read TGTGCCAGCAGTTACGGAGCCCCGGGGGGTGGCTACACCTTC. The rearrangement uses TRBV6-5 and TRBJ1-2; TRBD1 is a possible D gene (5 bases). The germline V gene has CDR1 MNHEY and CDR2 SVGAGI. The CDR3 is 14 residues long. Trimming pared 2 bases from V and 7 bases from J, leaving 14 bases between.

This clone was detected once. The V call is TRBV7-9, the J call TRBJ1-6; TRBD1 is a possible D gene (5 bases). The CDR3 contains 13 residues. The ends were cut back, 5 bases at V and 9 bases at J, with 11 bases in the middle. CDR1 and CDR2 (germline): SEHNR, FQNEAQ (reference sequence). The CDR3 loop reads CASSPGHTSPLHF. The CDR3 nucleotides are TGTGCCAGCAGCCCTGGACATACTTCACCCCTCCACTTT.

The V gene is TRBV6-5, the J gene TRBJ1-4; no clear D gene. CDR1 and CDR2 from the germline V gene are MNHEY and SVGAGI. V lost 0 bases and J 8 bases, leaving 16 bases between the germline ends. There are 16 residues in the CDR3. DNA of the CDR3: TGTGCCAGCAGTTACTCGTTTCCGGGCGTCACCGAAAAACTGTTTTTT. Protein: CASSYSFPGVTEKLFF.

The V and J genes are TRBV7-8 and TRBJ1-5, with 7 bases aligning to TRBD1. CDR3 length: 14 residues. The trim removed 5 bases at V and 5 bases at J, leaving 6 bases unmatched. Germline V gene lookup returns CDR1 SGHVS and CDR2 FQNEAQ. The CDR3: CASSVYRGDQPQHF. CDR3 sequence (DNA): TGTGCCAGCAGCGTCTACAGGGGCGATCAGCCCCAGCATTTT.

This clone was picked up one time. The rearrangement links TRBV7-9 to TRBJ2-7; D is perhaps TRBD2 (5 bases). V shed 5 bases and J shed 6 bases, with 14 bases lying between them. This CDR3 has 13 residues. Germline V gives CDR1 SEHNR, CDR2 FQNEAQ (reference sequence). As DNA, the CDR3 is TGTGCCAGCAGCCGGGGTGCCGCGTCCGAGCAGTACTTC. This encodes CASSRGAASEQYF.

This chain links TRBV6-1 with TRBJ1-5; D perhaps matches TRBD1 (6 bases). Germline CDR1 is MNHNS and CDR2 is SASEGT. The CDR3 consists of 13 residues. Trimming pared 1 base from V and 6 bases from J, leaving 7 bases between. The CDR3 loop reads CASSEEGGQPQHF. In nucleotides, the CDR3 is TGTGCCAGCAGTGAAGAGGGGGGTCAGCCCCAGCATTTT.

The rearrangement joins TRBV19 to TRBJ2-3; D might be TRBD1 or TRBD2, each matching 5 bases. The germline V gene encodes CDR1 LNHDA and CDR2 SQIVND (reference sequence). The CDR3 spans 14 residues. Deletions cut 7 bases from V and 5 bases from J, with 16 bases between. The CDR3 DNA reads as TGTGCCAGTAAGGGGACCTGGCTCCAAGATACGCAGTATTTT. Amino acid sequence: CASKGTWLQDTQYF.

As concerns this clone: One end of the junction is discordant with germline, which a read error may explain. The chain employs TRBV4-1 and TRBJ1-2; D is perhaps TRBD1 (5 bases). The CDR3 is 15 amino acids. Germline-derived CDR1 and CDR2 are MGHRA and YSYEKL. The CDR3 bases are TGCGCCAGCAGCCAACCGGATCGACAGTATAGAGGCTGCACCTTC. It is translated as CASSQPDRQYRGCTF.

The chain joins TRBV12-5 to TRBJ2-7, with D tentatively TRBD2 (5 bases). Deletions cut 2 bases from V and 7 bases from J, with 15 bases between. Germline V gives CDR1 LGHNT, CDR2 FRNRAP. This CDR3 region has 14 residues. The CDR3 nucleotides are TGTGCTAGTGGTTTGCTCGGGGAATTGTGGGAGCAGTACTTC. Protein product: CASGLLGELWEQYF.

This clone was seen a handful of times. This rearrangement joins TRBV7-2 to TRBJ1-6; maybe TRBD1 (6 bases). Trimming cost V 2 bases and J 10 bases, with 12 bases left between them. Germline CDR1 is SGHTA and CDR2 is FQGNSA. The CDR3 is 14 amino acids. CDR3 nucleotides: TGTGCCAGCAGCTTATTACAGGGCCGGTCACCCCTCCACTTT. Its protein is CASSLLQGRSPLHF.

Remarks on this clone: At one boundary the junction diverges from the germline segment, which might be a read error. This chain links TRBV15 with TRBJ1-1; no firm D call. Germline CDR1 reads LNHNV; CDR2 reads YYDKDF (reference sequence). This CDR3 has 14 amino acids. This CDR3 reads CATSFGHLNPEAFF. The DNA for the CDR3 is TGTGCCACCAGCTTTGGGCACCTGAACCCTGAAGCTTTCTTT.

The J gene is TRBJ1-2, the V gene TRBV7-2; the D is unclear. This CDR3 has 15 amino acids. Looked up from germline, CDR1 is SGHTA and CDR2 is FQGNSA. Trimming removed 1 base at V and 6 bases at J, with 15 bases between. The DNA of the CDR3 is TGTGCCAGCAGCTTAGGGAGTGAAGGGTTCCATGGCTACACCTTC. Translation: CASSLGSEGFHGYTF.

The CDR3 loop reads CASSEGINTEAFF. DNA of the CDR3: TGTGCCAGCAGTGAAGGAATAAACACTGAAGCTTTCTTT. The V gene is TRBV6-1, the J gene TRBJ1-1; D is unclear. This CDR3 has 13 residues. Germline lookup yields CDR1 MNHNS and CDR2 SASEGT. V was shortened by 1 base and J by 2 bases, with 5 bases between the two germline ends.

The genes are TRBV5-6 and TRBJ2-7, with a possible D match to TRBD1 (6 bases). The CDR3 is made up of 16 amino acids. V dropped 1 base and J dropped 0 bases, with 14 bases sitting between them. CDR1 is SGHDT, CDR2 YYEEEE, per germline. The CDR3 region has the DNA TGTGCCAGCAGCTTGACCGGGACACAAAGCTCCTACGAGCAGTACTTC. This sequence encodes CASSLTGTQSSYEQYF.

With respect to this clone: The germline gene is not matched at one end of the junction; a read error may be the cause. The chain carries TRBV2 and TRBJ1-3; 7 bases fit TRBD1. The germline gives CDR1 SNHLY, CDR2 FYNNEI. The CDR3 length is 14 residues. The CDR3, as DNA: TGTGCCAGCAGGGAAGGACAGGCGAAAAACACCATATATTTT. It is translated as CASREGQAKNTIYF.